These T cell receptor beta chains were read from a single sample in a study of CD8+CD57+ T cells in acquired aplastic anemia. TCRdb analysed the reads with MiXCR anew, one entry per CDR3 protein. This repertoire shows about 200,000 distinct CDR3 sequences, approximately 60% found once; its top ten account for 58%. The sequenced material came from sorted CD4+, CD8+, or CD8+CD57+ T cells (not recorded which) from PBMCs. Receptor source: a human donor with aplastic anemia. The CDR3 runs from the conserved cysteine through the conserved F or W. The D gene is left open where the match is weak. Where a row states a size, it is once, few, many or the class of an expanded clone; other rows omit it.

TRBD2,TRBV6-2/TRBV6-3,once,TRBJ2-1,TGTGCCAGCAGTTCGGGGACTAGCGGGGGGCCTAGTAAGTTCTTC,CASSSGTSGGPSKFF
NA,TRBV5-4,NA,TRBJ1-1,TGTGCCAGCAGCTTAGAGAGCGGGGGGGAAGCTTTCTTT,CASSLESGGEAFF
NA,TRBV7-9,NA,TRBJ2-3,TGTGCCAGCATGCTTGCCGAGGTGGATACGCAGTATTTT,CASMLAEVDTQYF
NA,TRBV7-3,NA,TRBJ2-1,TGTGCCAGCAGCGAAATATGGGGGTATGAGCAGTTCTTC,CASSEIWGYEQFF
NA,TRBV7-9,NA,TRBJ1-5,TGTGCCAGCCCACACAGGGTGTCCCTTCAGCCCCAGCATTTT,CASPHRVSLQPQHF
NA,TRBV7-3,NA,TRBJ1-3,TGTGCCAGCAGCCCAGGGGACGGCTCTGGAAACACCATATATTTT,CASSPGDGSGNTIYF
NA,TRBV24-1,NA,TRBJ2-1,TGTGCCACCAGTGATTTGAGAGGGCATGGAGGTGAGCAGTTCTTC,CATSDLRGHGGEQFF
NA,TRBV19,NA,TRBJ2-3,TGTGCCAGTAGCGGGACAACTAGCACAGATACGCAGTATTTT,CASSGTTSTDTQYF
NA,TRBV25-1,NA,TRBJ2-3,TGTGCCAGCAGTGAATACCTTAGCACAGATACGCAGTATTTT,CASSEYLSTDTQYF
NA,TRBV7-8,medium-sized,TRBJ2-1,TGTGCCAGCAGCAACGACTTATCCGACACCAATGAGCAGTTCTTC,CASSNDLSDTNEQFF
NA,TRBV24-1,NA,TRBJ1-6,TGTGCCACCAGTGCACAGTACAATTCACCCCTCCACTTT,CATSAQYNSPLHF
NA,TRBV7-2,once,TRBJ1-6,TGTGCCAGCACCTCGCTTACGGGCCGCTACTCGCCCCTCCACTTT,CASTSLTGRYSPLHF
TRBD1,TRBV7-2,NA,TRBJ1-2,TGTGCCAGCAGCTTAAGGGGACAGGGGGGAGCTAACTATGGCTACACCTTC,CASSLRGQGGANYGYTF
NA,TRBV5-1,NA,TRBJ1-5,TGTGCCAGCAGGAGGGGGGGGTGGTATCAGCCCCAGCATTTT,CASRRGGWYQPQHF
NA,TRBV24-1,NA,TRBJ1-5,TGTGCCACCAGTGACGCGGAAAGCAATCAGCCCCAGCATTTT,CATSDAESNQPQHF
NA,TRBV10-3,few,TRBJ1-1,TGTGCCATCAGTGACGGTTGGATTGAGGGCACTGAAGCTTTCTTT,CAISDGWIEGTEAFF
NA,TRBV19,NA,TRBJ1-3,TGTGCCAGTAGTATAGGACCGGACTCTGGAAACACCATATATTTT,CASSIGPDSGNTIYF
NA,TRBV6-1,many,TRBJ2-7,TGTGCCAGCAGTGAGGGACAACAGCTCTACGAGCAGTACTTC,CASSEGQQLYEQYF
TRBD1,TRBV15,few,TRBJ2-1,TGTGCCACCAGCAGCTCCAGGTCGGGACAGGGGTTGAACAATGAGCAGTTCTTC,CATSSSRSGQGLNNEQFF
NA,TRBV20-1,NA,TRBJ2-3,TGCAGTGCTAGACCCCCGACAAGCACAGATACGCAGTATTTT,CSARPPTSTDTQYF
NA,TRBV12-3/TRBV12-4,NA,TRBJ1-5,TGTGCCAGCAGTCCGGCAAATCAGCCCCAGCATTTT,CASSPANQPQHF
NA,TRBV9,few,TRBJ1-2,TGTGCCAGCAGTAGAGAATCCGCTGGCTACACCTTC,CASSRESAGYTF
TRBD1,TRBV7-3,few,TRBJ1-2,TGTGCCAGCAGCTTAACCCTGCTGGACAGGGTTGGCTACACCTTC,CASSLTLLDRVGYTF
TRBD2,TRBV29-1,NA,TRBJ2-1,TGCAGCGTTGAAGATCACGACGGGACTAGCGTTAACAATGAGCAGTTCTTC,CSVEDHDGTSVNNEQFF
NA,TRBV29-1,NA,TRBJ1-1,TGCGGCGTTGCACAGGACACTGAAGCTTTCTTT,CGVAQDTEAFF
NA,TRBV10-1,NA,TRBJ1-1,TGCGCCAGCAGGACCGGGGGAGAAGCTTTCTTT,CASRTGGEAFF
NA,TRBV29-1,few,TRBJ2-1,TGCAGCGTTGCCCCAGACTACAATGAGCAGTTCTTC,CSVAPDYNEQFF
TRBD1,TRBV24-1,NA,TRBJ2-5,TGTGCCACCAGTGGTGGGACAGCCATAAGAGAGACCCAGTACTTC,CATSGGTAIRETQYF
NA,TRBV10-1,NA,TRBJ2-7,TGCGCCAGCAGTGTGTCACCAAACTACGAGCAGTACTTC,CASSVSPNYEQYF
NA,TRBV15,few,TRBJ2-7,TGTGCCACTCGCCTCTCGGGGGAATTGCACGAGCAGTACTTC,CATRLSGELHEQYF
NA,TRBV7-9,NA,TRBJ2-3,TGTGCCAGCAGCTTAGATGGCGGGGCCACAGATACGCAGTATTTT,CASSLDGGATDTQYF
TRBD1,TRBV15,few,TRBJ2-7,TGTGCCACCAGCATGGGACAGGGTGGCTACGAGCAGTACTTC,CATSMGQGGYEQYF
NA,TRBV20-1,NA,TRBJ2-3,TGCAGTGTTAGGAGGCTAGTTGGCACGGATACGCAGTATTTT,CSVRRLVGTDTQYF
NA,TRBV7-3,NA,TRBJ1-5,TGTGCCAGCAGCCCGTCGGGAGGCGGAATACGTGAGCCCCAGCATTTT,CASSPSGGGIREPQHF
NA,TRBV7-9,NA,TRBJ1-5,TGTGCCAGCAGCCCGGACGGGACGTTGAATCAGCCCCAGCATTTT,CASSPDGTLNQPQHF
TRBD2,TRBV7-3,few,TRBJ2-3,TGTGCCAGCAGCTTAACGGGACTAGCGGGAGGTCCAGATACGCAGTATTTT,CASSLTGLAGGPDTQYF
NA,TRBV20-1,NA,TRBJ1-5,TGCAGTGCTACAGGGGTCGGACAGCCCCAGCATTTT,CSATGVGQPQHF
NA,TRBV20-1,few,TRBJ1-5,TGCAGTGCTAGACAGCCCAATCAGCCCCAGCATTTT,CSARQPNQPQHF
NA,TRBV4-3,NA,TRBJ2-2,TGCGCCAGCAGCCAAGATCTCAGTGCCGGGGAGCTGTTTTTT,CASSQDLSAGELFF
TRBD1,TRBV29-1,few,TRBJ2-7,TGCAGCGTGTTGGACAGGGGGCCCGAGCAGTACTTC,CSVLDRGPEQYF
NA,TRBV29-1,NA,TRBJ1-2,TGCAGCGACGATAGGGGTATCTATGGCTACACCTTC,CSDDRGIYGYTF
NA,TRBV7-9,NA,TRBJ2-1,TGTGCCAGCCTAAGCCCGTACAATGAGCAGTTCTTC,CASLSPYNEQFF
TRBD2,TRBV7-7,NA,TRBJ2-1,TGTGCTAGCAGCTTATTAATCAGCGGGAGACAGTTCTTC,CASSLLISGRQFF
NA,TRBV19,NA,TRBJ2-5,TGTGCCAGTAGTATGGCAGGGTGGCCAGGAGAGACCCAGTACTTC,CASSMAGWPGETQYF
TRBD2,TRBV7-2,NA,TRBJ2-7,TGTGCCAGCAGCCCGCCGGGACTAGCGGTGCAGTACTTC,CASSPPGLAVQYF
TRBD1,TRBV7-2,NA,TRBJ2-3,TGTGCCAGCAGCCCCCGACAGGGGTCAGATACGCAGTATTTT,CASSPRQGSDTQYF
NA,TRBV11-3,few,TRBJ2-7,TGTGCCAGCAGCTTTGGAGGGAAACTTGGCGAGCAGTACTTC,CASSFGGKLGEQYF
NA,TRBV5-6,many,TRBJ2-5,TGTGCCAGCAGCCCCTCCCAGTACTTC,CASSPSQYF
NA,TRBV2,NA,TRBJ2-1,TGTGCCAGCACCCTGGTCGGTGGTGTACAGAGCTCCTACAATGAGCAGTTCTTC,CASTLVGGVQSSYNEQFF
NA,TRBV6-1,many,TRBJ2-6,TGTGCCAGCTTACAGATCTCTGGGGCCAACGTCCTGACTTTC,CASLQISGANVLTF
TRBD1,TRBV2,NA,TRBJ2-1,TGTGCCAGCAGCCGAGACAGGGGCGCGTCCAATGAGCAGTTCTTC,CASSRDRGASNEQFF
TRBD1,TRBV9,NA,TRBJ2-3,TGTGCCAGCAGCGTAGGGGGGACAGGCACAGATACGCAGTATTTT,CASSVGGTGTDTQYF
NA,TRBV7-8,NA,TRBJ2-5,TGTGCCAGCAGCTTGGGTCTCGCGGAGACCCAGTACTTC,CASSLGLAETQYF
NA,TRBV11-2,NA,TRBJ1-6,TGTGCCAGCAGAAGGGACGGGTATAATTCACCCCTCCACTTT,CASRRDGYNSPLHF
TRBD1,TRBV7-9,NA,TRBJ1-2,TGTGCCAGCAGTCCGGGGGGGACAGGGGCCAAAAACTATGGCTACACCTTC,CASSPGGTGAKNYGYTF
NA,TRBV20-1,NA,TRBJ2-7,TGCAGTGCTACGGATAATTCCTACGAGCAGTACTTC,CSATDNSYEQYF
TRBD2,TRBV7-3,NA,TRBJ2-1,TGTGCCAGCAGCTTAAGCGGGGGGATTTACAATGAGCAGTTCTTC,CASSLSGGIYNEQFF
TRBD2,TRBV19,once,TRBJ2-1,TGTGCCAGTAGTATCAGGGACTACAATGAGCAGCTCTTC,CASSIRDYNEQLF
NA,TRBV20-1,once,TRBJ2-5,TGCAGTGCTCCGGGGCCCGATCGGGAGACCCAGTACTTC,CSAPGPDRETQYF